The 17 T cell receptor beta chains in this list originate from one sample, sequenced in a study of T cell responses to AZD1222 COVID-19 vaccine. Data came from immunoSEQ multiplex PCR; TCRdb stores just in-frame clones and leaves some out. The table records about 160,000 clones, around nine tenths of them present only once. The sequences come from peripheral blood, collected on day 0 of AZD1222 vaccination. The source is an adult in good health.

This clone has just one count. The chain joins TRBV7-2 to TRBJ2-5; 8 positions match TRBD2. Germline V gene sequence: CDR1 SGHTA, CDR2 FQGNSA. The CDR3 contains 13 residues. V shed 8 bases and J 1 base; nucleotides not matched to a gene: 3. The CDR3 protein is CASARGGQETQYF. The CDR3 DNA reads as TGTGCCAGCGCTCGGGGGGGCCAAGAGACCCAGTACTTC.

This chain links TRBV6-2 or TRBV6-3 with TRBJ1-5, with 8 bases aligning to TRBD1. This CDR3 region has 14 residues. Germline V gene lookup returns CDR1 MNHEY and CDR2 SVGEGT. V trimming: 4 bases; J trimming: 5 bases; junction bases outside the gene matches: 4. CDR3 sequence reads: CASSSSRGHQPQHF. For the CDR3, the DNA is TGTGCCAGCAGTTCTTCCAGGGGGCATCAGCCCCAGCATTTT.

The chain joins TRBV30 to TRBJ2-7; 7 bases are a match to TRBD2. Germline V CDR1 and CDR2: GTSNPN, SVGIG (reference sequence). With V trimmed by 3 bases and J by 5 bases, 13 bases remained unmatched. The CDR3 contains 15 residues. Here the CDR3 reads CAWRSGGTGLHEQYF. In DNA, the CDR3 is TGTGCCTGGAGGTCGGGCGGAACGGGACTACACGAGCAGTACTTC.

The chain has TRBV6-5 and TRBJ1-1; 7 nucleotides line up with TRBD1. The CDR3 runs to 15 residues. The J segment lost 0 bases and the V segment lost 5 bases, leaving 6 bases of the junction unmatched. Germline V lookup: CDR1 MNHEY, CDR2 SVGAGI. CDR3 DNA: TGTGCCAGCAGTCTACAGGGGCCCATGAACACTGAAGCTTTCTTT. Its protein is CASSLQGPMNTEAFF.

This chain joins TRBV28 and TRBJ1-1, with a weak D call TRBD1 (5 bases). Trimming took off 10 bases at V and 1 base at J, with 16 bases between the two ends. The CDR3 is 14 amino acids. Germline CDR1 and CDR2: MDHEN and SYDVKM. CDR3 DNA sequence: TGTGCCACCTACGGGGGGTCTGGGAACACTGAAGCTTTCTTT. The encoded protein is CATYGGSGNTEAFF.

The V call is TRBV6-2 or TRBV6-3, the J call TRBJ2-1, with D perhaps matching TRBD2 (6 bases). Germline V gives CDR1 MNHEY, CDR2 SVGEGT. The CDR3 length is 14 residues. The V end was cut by 5 bases, the J end by 9 bases, with 17 bases between. DNA for the CDR3: TGTGCCAGCAGTGGAGCGGGCTCGTGGTTTGAGCAGTTCTTC. Translating gives CASSGAGSWFEQFF.

The V call is TRBV10-3, the J call TRBJ2-5; D tentatively fits TRBD1 or TRBD2 (6 bases each). Trimming stripped 0 bases from V and 5 bases from J, with 10 bases between. Germline lookup yields CDR1 ENHRY and CDR2 SYGVKD. The length of the CDR3 is 14 residues. CDR3 region: CAISESGGTETQYF. The CDR3 coding sequence is TGTGCCATCAGTGAGTCGGGGGGCACGGAGACCCAGTACTTC.

The V gene is TRBV2, the J gene TRBJ1-2; 9 bases fit TRBD1. CDR3 length: 14 amino acids. Germline V lookup: CDR1 SNHLY, CDR2 FYNNEI. Losses at the gene ends were 5 bases for V and 9 bases for J; bases not matched to a gene: 10. CDR3 nucleotide sequence: TGTGCCAGCAGTCCTAGGACAGGGGTTCGAAGCTACACCTTC. Translated: CASSPRTGVRSYTF.

V gene TRBV27 combines with J gene TRBJ1-2; the D is unclear. Germline V CDR1 and CDR2: MNHEY, SMNVEV (reference sequence). The CDR3 runs to 14 residues. Trimming took 0 bases from V and 2 from J, leaving 7 bases between them. CDR3 in amino acids: CASSLSGPNYGYTF. DNA of the CDR3: TGTGCCAGCAGTTTATCGGGTCCAAACTATGGCTACACCTTC.

The chain links TRBV7-3 to TRBJ2-7; unclear D gene. The CDR3 length is 15 residues. Per the germline V gene, CDR1 is SGHTA and CDR2 is FQGTGA. Trimming stripped 5 bases from V and 5 bases from J, with 19 bases between. CDR3 amino acids: CASSPRSDFGDEQYF. The CDR3 DNA reads TGTGCCAGCAGCCCCCGCTCGGATTTCGGCGACGAGCAGTACTTC.

This clone appeared once. V is TRBV3-1 (or the pseudogene TRBV3-2) and J is TRBJ1-2; perhaps TRBD1 as D (5 bases). The V end lost 4 bases, the J end lost 0 bases, and 6 bases lay between the germline ends. This CDR3 has 13 residues. Germline V gene sequence: CDR1 LGHDT, CDR2 YNNKEL (reference sequence). CDR3 sequence (DNA): TGTGCCAGCAGCCCAGGGACTAACTATGGCTACACCTTC. Translation gives CASSPGTNYGYTF.

This rearrangement joins TRBV3-1 (or the pseudogene TRBV3-2) to TRBJ1-2, with a tentative D call TRBD1 (6 bases). The ends were cut back, 4 bases at V and 6 bases at J, with 12 bases in the middle. Germline V gives CDR1 LGHDT, CDR2 YNNKEL (reference sequence). This CDR3 has 13 residues. CDR3 nucleotides: TGTGCCAGCAGCCCCCCAGGGGTAAATGGCTACACCTTC. Its translation: CASSPPGVNGYTF.

The rearrangement uses TRBV18 and TRBJ2-7, with 11 bases lining up with TRBD2. The CDR3 totals 15 residues. Germline CDR1 is KGHSH and CDR2 is LQKENI. V trimming: 5 bases; J trimming: 5 bases; junction bases outside the gene matches: 8. This CDR3 is CASSASGGKLHEQYF. The CDR3 DNA follows: TGTGCCAGCTCAGCTAGCGGGGGGAAACTTCACGAGCAGTACTTC.

The DNA for the CDR3 is TGTGCCTGGAGCTCGCGACCTCTATTGTATCGGGATAAGCGGGGGGACAATGAGCAGTTCTTC. Its translation is CAWSSRPLLYRDKRGDNEQFF. The chain is built from TRBV30 and TRBJ2-1, with 9 bases matching TRBD2. Looked up from germline, CDR1 is GTSNPN and CDR2 is SVGIG (reference sequence). J lost 5 bases, V lost 3 bases, and 26 bases had no gene match. CDR3 size: 21 residues.

This rearrangement joins TRBV9 to TRBJ2-1; weak D call: TRBD2 (6 bases). The germline CDR1 and CDR2 sequences are SGDLS and YYNGEE. The CDR3 runs 14 residues. The germline V and J ends were trimmed by 3 bases and 5 bases, with 12 bases remaining between them. For the CDR3, the DNA is TGTGCCAGCAGCGAGGGCGGGGTTAACAATGAGCAGTTCTTC. Translation gives CASSEGGVNNEQFF.

CDR3 sequence reads: CASSLFPGQVNYEQYF. In DNA form, the CDR3 reads TGTGCCAGCAGCTTGTTCCCCGGACAGGTCAACTACGAGCAGTACTTC. The rearrangement uses TRBV5-6 and TRBJ2-7, with 7 bases that match TRBD1. CDR1 SGHDT and CDR2 YYEEEE come from the germline V gene. After removal of 1 base from V and 3 bases from J, the junction contained 10 bases not matched to a gene. The length of the CDR3 is 16 residues.

This chain joins TRBV5-1 and TRBJ1-6, with D possibly being TRBD1 (6 bases). Germline values: CDR1 SGHRS, CDR2 YFSETQ. V was shortened by 2 bases and J by 7 bases, with 10 bases between the two germline ends. The CDR3 runs 14 residues. The CDR3: CASSLQGGNSPLHF. The CDR3 coding sequence is TGCGCCAGCAGCTTACAAGGGGGGAATTCACCCCTCCACTTT.